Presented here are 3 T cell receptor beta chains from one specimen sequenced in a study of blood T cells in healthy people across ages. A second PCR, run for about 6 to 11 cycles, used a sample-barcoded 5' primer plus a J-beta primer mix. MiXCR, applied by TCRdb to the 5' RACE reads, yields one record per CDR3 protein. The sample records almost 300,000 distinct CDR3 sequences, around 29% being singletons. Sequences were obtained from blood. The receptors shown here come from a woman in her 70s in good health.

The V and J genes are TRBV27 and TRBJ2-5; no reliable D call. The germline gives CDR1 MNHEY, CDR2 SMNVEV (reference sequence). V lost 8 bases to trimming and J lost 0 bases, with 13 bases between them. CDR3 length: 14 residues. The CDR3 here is CASSSLGYQETQYF. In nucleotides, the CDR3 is TGTGCCAGCTCGAGTTTGGGGTACCAAGAGACCCAGTACTTC.

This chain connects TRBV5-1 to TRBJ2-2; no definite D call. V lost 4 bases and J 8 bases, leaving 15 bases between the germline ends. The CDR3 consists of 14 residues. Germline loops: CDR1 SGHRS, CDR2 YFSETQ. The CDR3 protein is CASSSASYSGELFF. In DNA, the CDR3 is TGCGCCAGCAGCAGCGCTAGTTATTCGGGGGAGCTGTTTTTT.

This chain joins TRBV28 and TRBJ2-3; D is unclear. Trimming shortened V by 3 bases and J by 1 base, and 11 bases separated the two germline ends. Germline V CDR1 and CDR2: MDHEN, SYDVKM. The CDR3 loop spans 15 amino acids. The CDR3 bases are TGTGCCAGCAGTTTGAATACCCCAGGCACAGATACGCAGTATTTT. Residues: CASSLNTPGTDTQYF.